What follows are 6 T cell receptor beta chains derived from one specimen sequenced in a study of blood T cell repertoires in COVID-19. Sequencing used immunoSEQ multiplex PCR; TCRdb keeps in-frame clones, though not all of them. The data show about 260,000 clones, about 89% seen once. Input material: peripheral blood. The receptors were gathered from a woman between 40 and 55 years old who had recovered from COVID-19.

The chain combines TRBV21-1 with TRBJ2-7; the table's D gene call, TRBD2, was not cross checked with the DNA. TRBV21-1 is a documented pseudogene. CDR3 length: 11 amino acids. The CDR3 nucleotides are TGTGCCACCAGGGGAGATCACGAGCAGTACTTC. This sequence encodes CATRGDHEQYF.

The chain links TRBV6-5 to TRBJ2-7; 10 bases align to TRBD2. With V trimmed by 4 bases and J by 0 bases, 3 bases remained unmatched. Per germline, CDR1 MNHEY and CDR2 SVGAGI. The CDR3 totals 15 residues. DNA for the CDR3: TGTGCCAGCAGTTCCACTAGCGGGGCCTCCTACGAGCAGTACTTC. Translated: CASSSTSGASYEQYF.

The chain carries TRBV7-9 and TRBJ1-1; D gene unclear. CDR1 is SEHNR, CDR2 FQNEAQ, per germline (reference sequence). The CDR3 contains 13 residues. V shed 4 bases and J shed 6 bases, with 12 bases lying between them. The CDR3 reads CASSYLIGAEAFF. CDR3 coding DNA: TGTGCCAGCAGCTATCTAATAGGAGCTGAAGCTTTCTTT.

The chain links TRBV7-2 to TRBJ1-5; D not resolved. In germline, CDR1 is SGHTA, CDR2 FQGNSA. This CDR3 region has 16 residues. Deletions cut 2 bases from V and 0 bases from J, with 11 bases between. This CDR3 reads CASSLHGSYSNQPQHF. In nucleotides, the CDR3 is TGTGCCAGCAGCTTACATGGCAGTTATAGCAATCAGCCCCAGCATTTT.

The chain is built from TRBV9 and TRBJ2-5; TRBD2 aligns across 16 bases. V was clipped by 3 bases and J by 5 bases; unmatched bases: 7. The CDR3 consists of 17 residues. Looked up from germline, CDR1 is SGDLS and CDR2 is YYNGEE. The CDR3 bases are TGTGCCAGCAGCGGCGGGACTAGCGGGGGGGCCGAGGAGACCCAGTACTTC. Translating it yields CASSGGTSGGAEETQYF.

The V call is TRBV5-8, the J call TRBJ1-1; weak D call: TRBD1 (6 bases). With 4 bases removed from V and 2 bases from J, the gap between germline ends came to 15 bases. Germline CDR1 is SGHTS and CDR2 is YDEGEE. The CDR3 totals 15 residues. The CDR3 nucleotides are TGTGCCAGCAGCCAAGGGGGGGGATTAAACACTGAAGCTTTCTTT. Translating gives CASSQGGGLNTEAFF. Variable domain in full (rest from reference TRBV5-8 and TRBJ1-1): EAGVTQSPTHLIKTRGQQATLRCSPISGHTSVYWYQQALGLGLQFLLWYDEGEERNRGNFPPRFSGRQFPNYSSELNVNALELEDSALYLCASSQGGGLNTEAFFGQGTRLTVV.